This TCR beta chain is drawn from a study of spatial heterogeneity in lung cancer. Study context: Sequences of the beta chain were consistently detected in greater numbers than alpha-chain sequences.

V shed 5 bases and J shed 3 bases, with 10 bases lying between them. Germline CDR1 MNHEY, CDR2 SVGAGI. This CDR3 is built from 13 residues. Time point given: sample taken at primary tumor resection. Sequencing of whole RNA from tumor, nontumor lung or frozen PBMC involved no sorting. There are many counts of this clonotype. Little can be read into the size of this beta chain, an off-target read in a library designed for alpha chains. TCRdb analysed the 5' RACE reads with MiXCR anew, one entry per CDR3 protein. The table has around 6,700 distinct CDR3 sequences, under 9% seen once. This sequence was found in a male donor with early-stage non-small cell lung cancer. This chain connects TRBV6-5 to TRBJ2-5; D gene ambiguous. The sequenced sample was PBMCs, obtained at surgery. The CDR3 protein is CASSLGPEETQYF. In DNA form, the CDR3 reads TGTGCCAGCAGTCTAGGCCCAGAAGAGACCCAGTACTTC.